This is a list of T cell receptor beta chains from one sample in a study of post-analysis software for immune sequencing data. TCRdb re-called the PCR reads through MiXCR, storing one row per CDR3 protein. The sample lists hundreds of thousands of distinct CDR3 sequences, roughly 29% occurring once. Sequenced input: blood. The receptors here all came from a girl between 10 and 17 years old with multiple sclerosis. Each CDR3 is given with its conserved first and last residue. The D gene is left open where the match is weak. Clone size, where shown, is once, few, many, or a class for clones that have expanded.

j_call clone_size d_call v_call cdr3_aa cdr3_nt
TRBJ1-2 NA NA TRBV5-5 CASSQGRPNYGYTF TGTGCCAGCAGCCAGGGCAGGCCCAACTATGGCTACACCTTC
TRBJ2-5 few TRBD1 TRBV24-1 CATSGTNRGQETQYF TGTGCCACCAGTGGAACCAACAGGGGCCAAGAGACCCAGTACTTC
TRBJ2-1 few TRBD2 TRBV7-9 CASRPGGNEQFF TGTGCCAGCAGGCCCGGGGGGAATGAGCAGTTCTTC
TRBJ2-7 NA TRBD1 TRBV5-5 CASSFAGTGGPYEQYF TGTGCCAGCAGCTTCGCAGGGACAGGGGGACCCTACGAGCAGTACTTC
TRBJ1-1 NA NA TRBV9 CASSPPRGGAEAFF TGTGCCAGCAGCCCCCCCCGGGGGGGGGCTGAAGCTTTCTTT
TRBJ2-2 NA TRBD2 TRBV20-1 CSARSGRMGTGELFF TGCAGTGCCAGGAGCGGGAGAATGGGCACCGGGGAGCTGTTTTTT
TRBJ2-7 many TRBD1 TRBV29-1 CSVQTGNNYEQYF TGCAGCGTCCAGACAGGGAATAACTACGAGCAGTACTTC
TRBJ1-2 NA NA TRBV6-1 CASRSVDNGYTF TGTGCCAGCAGATCGGTTGACAATGGCTACACCTTC
TRBJ1-5 few NA TRBV10-3 CAIGTAYSNQPQHF TGTGCCATCGGGACCGCTTATAGCAATCAGCCCCAGCATTTT
TRBJ2-2 NA NA TRBV24-1 CATSDLKNTGELFGDTGELFF TGTGCCACCAGTGACCTGAAGAACACCGGGGAGCTGTTTGGGGACACCGGGGAGCTGTTTTTT
TRBJ1-1 NA NA TRBV20-1 CSARPLWGRGNTEAFF TGCAGTGCTAGGCCGTTATGGGGAAGGGGGAACACTGAAGCTTTCTTT
TRBJ2-3 once TRBD1 TRBV6-5 CASSYVGTGKDTQYF TGTGCCAGCAGTTACGTAGGGACAGGGAAAGATACGCAGTATTTT
TRBJ2-3 few NA TRBV6-2/TRBV6-3 CASSSGQYEADTQYF TGTGCCAGCAGTTCCGGACAATATGAGGCAGATACGCAGTATTTT
TRBJ2-1 few TRBD1 TRBV5-1 CASSFYRDRGLNEQFF TGCGCCAGCAGCTTTTACCGGGACAGGGGGCTCAATGAGCAGTTCTTC
TRBJ1-2 many TRBD1 TRBV7-2 CASSPSRGQGRFDGYTF TGTGCCAGCAGCCCGTCGAGGGGACAGGGAAGGTTCGATGGCTACACCTTC
TRBJ1-6 many NA TRBV6-6 CASSYEENSPLHF TGTGCCAGCAGTTACGAGGAGAATTCACCCCTCCACTTT
TRBJ2-7 NA TRBD2 TRBV15 CATSGGLADHLGEQYF TGTGCCACCAGCGGCGGACTAGCGGACCATCTAGGCGAGCAGTACTTC